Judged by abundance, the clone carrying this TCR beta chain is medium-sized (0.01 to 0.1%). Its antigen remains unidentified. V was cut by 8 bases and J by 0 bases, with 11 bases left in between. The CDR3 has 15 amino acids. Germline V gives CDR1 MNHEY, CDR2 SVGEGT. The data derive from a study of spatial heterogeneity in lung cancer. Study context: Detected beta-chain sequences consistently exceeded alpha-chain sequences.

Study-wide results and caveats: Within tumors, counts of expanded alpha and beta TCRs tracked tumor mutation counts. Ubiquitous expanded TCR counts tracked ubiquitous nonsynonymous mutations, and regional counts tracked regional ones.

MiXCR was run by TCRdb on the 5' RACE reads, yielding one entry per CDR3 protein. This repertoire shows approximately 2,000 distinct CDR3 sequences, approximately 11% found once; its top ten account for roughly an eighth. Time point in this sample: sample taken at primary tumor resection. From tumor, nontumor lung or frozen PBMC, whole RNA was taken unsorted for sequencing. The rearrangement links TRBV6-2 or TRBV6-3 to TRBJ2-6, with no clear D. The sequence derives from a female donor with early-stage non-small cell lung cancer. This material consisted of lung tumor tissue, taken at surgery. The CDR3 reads CASGGGNSGANVLTF. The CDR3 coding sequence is TGTGCCAGCGGCGGCGGAAACTCTGGGGCCAACGTCCTGACTTTC.